The rows below give T cell receptor beta chains drawn from one sample of a study of T-cell memory formation after mild COVID-19. TCRdb re-called the 5' RACE reads with MiXCR, one entry per CDR3 protein. The sample shows 470,000 or so distinct CDR3 sequences, 25% of them seen only once. Sequenced material: PBMCs or a T cell subset sorted from them (not recorded which). The receptors derive from an adult woman who had mild COVID-19 (a few samples of this study predate the infection). Cell type and time point are not known. Each CDR3 is given with its conserved first and last residue. D genes are given only for firm matches. Where a row states a size, it is once, few, many or the class of an expanded clone; other rows omit it.

v_gene: TRBV29-1; abundance: .; d_gene: TRBD1; j_gene: TRBJ2-5; CDR3nt: TGCAGCGTTATGACCCAGGGGCCAGGGGGGACCCAGTACTTC; CDR3aa: CSVMTQGPGGTQYF
v_gene: TRBV6-5; abundance: .; d_gene: .; j_gene: TRBJ1-1; CDR3nt: TGTGCCAGCAGTTTGGGTGTGGGGGTTCGCACTGAAGCTTTCTTT; CDR3aa: CASSLGVGVRTEAFF
v_gene: TRBV29-1; abundance: .; d_gene: TRBD1; j_gene: TRBJ2-3; CDR3nt: TGCAGCGTCCTGGCGGGCAGGGGGACAGATACGCAGTATTTT; CDR3aa: CSVLAGRGTDTQYF
v_gene: TRBV12-3/TRBV12-4; abundance: .; d_gene: TRBD1; j_gene: TRBJ2-7; CDR3nt: TGTGCCAGCAGTTGGGGACAGCTGGTAGCCTACGAGCAGTACTTC; CDR3aa: CASSWGQLVAYEQYF
v_gene: TRBV7-9; abundance: .; d_gene: TRBD1; j_gene: TRBJ1-1; CDR3nt: TGTGCCAGCAGCCACTTGACAGGGGCCCCCCTGAAAGCTTTCTTT; CDR3aa: CASSHLTGAPLKAFF
v_gene: TRBV7-8; abundance: .; d_gene: TRBD1; j_gene: TRBJ1-5; CDR3nt: TGTGCCAGCAGCCTGACAGGGTTTGTAGGCAATCAGCCCCAGCATTTT; CDR3aa: CASSLTGFVGNQPQHF
v_gene: TRBV15; abundance: .; d_gene: TRBD1; j_gene: TRBJ1-2; CDR3nt: TGTGCCACCAGCTGGGACAGGGCCTATGGCTACACCTTC; CDR3aa: CATSWDRAYGYTF
v_gene: TRBV28; abundance: once; d_gene: .; j_gene: TRBJ2-7; CDR3nt: TGTGCCAGCAGTCCACACACCGGGGGGCGTTACGAGCAGTACTTC; CDR3aa: CASSPHTGGRYEQYF
v_gene: TRBV7-9; abundance: .; d_gene: .; j_gene: TRBJ1-1; CDR3nt: TGTGCCAGCAGCTTAGTCAGGGGACCCACTGAAGCTTTCTTT; CDR3aa: CASSLVRGPTEAFF
v_gene: TRBV29-1; abundance: few; d_gene: .; j_gene: TRBJ2-1; CDR3nt: TGCAGCGTTGAAGGGGGTTCGAGCGCCCCCTACAATGAGCAGTTCTTC; CDR3aa: CSVEGGSSAPYNEQFF
v_gene: TRBV6-1; abundance: .; d_gene: .; j_gene: TRBJ2-5; CDR3nt: TGTGCCAGCAGTGAAATAAACAGGGACCAAGAGACCCAGTACTTC; CDR3aa: CASSEINRDQETQYF
v_gene: TRBV7-8; abundance: .; d_gene: .; j_gene: TRBJ2-5; CDR3nt: TGTGCCAGCAGCTTAGCGGCCAGCTGGGAGACCCAGTACTTC; CDR3aa: CASSLAASWETQYF
v_gene: TRBV30; abundance: few; d_gene: .; j_gene: TRBJ1-6; CDR3nt: TGTGCCTGGAGTGTGGGGCAGGGTAATGTACCCCTCCACTTT; CDR3aa: CAWSVGQGNVPLHF
v_gene: TRBV20-1; abundance: .; d_gene: TRBD1; j_gene: TRBJ1-2; CDR3nt: TGCAGTGCTGGACAGGGATTAGACGGCTACACCTTC; CDR3aa: CSAGQGLDGYTF
v_gene: TRBV7-7; abundance: few; d_gene: .; j_gene: TRBJ2-2; CDR3nt: TGTGCCAGCCCGGCTGGGGGCACCGGGGAGCTGTTTTTT; CDR3aa: CASPAGGTGELFF
v_gene: TRBV9; abundance: few; d_gene: .; j_gene: TRBJ2-3; CDR3nt: TGTGCCAGCAGCGTAGACGCGACAGTAGATACGCAGTATTTT; CDR3aa: CASSVDATVDTQYF
v_gene: TRBV19; abundance: .; d_gene: .; j_gene: TRBJ2-3; CDR3nt: TGTGCCAGTAGTATAGAGGCAGGGCAGTGGAATACGCAGTATTTT; CDR3aa: CASSIEAGQWNTQYF
v_gene: TRBV9; abundance: .; d_gene: .; j_gene: TRBJ2-1; CDR3nt: TGTGCCAGCAGCGTAGGGGTAGGCTCCTACAATGAGCAGTTCTTC; CDR3aa: CASSVGVGSYNEQFF
v_gene: TRBV5-1; abundance: .; d_gene: .; j_gene: TRBJ1-6; CDR3nt: TGCGCCAGCAGCTTAGACAGCCCAGTCTCACCCCTCCACTTT; CDR3aa: CASSLDSPVSPLHF
v_gene: TRBV18; abundance: .; d_gene: TRBD1; j_gene: TRBJ2-7; CDR3nt: TGTGCCAGCTCACCAACCTCCGGGACAGGGCTATACGAGCAGTACTTC; CDR3aa: CASSPTSGTGLYEQYF
v_gene: TRBV6-1; abundance: .; d_gene: .; j_gene: TRBJ2-5; CDR3nt: TGTGCCAGCAGGAAGGGGGGGGCGGCGGAGACCCAGTACTTC; CDR3aa: CASRKGGAAETQYF
v_gene: TRBV12-5; abundance: .; d_gene: .; j_gene: TRBJ2-3; CDR3nt: TGTGCTAGTGGTTTGGGACTAGTGGGGACAGATACGCAGTATTTT; CDR3aa: CASGLGLVGTDTQYF
v_gene: TRBV20-1; abundance: few; d_gene: TRBD1; j_gene: TRBJ1-2; CDR3nt: TGCAGTGCCAGGGACAGGATTAGATATGGCTACACCTTC; CDR3aa: CSARDRIRYGYTF
v_gene: TRBV5-6; abundance: few; d_gene: TRBD2; j_gene: TRBJ2-7; CDR3nt: TGTGCCAGCAGCTTGGGCCCTAGCGGGGGGCCTTCCTCGAGGAGAGGCGAGCAGTACTTC; CDR3aa: CASSLGPSGGPSSRRGEQYF
v_gene: TRBV29-1; abundance: .; d_gene: .; j_gene: TRBJ2-1; CDR3nt: TGCAGCGTTGAAGATCTAGGCGGGGTCTCCTACAATGAGCAGTTCTTC; CDR3aa: CSVEDLGGVSYNEQFF
v_gene: TRBV6-1; abundance: .; d_gene: TRBD2; j_gene: TRBJ2-5; CDR3nt: TGTGCCAGCCAGCAGCTAGCGGGGGAATTCAAAACCCAGTACTTC; CDR3aa: CASQQLAGEFKTQYF
v_gene: TRBV7-2; abundance: few; d_gene: TRBD2; j_gene: TRBJ2-3; CDR3nt: TGTGCCAGCAGACTAGCGGGGCTCACAGATACGCAGTATTTT; CDR3aa: CASRLAGLTDTQYF
v_gene: TRBV15; abundance: few; d_gene: TRBD2; j_gene: TRBJ2-5; CDR3nt: TGTGCCACCAGCAGCGGACTAGCGGGAGGAGTGGAGACCCAGTACTTC; CDR3aa: CATSSGLAGGVETQYF
v_gene: TRBV3-1; abundance: few; d_gene: .; j_gene: TRBJ2-7; CDR3nt: TGTGCCAGCAGCCCTTCGGCTAGCGTTGTACACGAGCAGTACTTC; CDR3aa: CASSPSASVVHEQYF
v_gene: TRBV20-1; abundance: .; d_gene: TRBD1; j_gene: TRBJ1-2; CDR3nt: TGCAGTGCCCTACCCGTCCCCGGGACAGGGGATAACTATGGCTACACCTTC; CDR3aa: CSALPVPGTGDNYGYTF
v_gene: TRBV11-2; abundance: .; d_gene: .; j_gene: TRBJ1-1; CDR3nt: TGTGCCAGCAGATCCCAGACGAACACTGAAGCTTTCTTT; CDR3aa: CASRSQTNTEAFF
v_gene: TRBV29-1; abundance: few; d_gene: .; j_gene: TRBJ1-4; CDR3nt: TGCAGGCCCCCGAATCGGGGGCGTCCAACTAATGAAAAACTGTTTTTT; CDR3aa: CRPPNRGRPTNEKLFF
v_gene: TRBV12-3/TRBV12-4; abundance: .; d_gene: TRBD2; j_gene: TRBJ2-1; CDR3nt: TGTGCCAGCACCGGGACTAGCGGGAGTTGGAATGAGCAGTTCTTC; CDR3aa: CASTGTSGSWNEQFF
v_gene: TRBV21-1; abundance: few; d_gene: .; j_gene: TRBJ2-3; CDR3nt: TGTGCCAGCAGCAAAGGCCCCAAAACTAGCGGGGGGGCGAGAGATACGCAGTATTTT; CDR3aa: CASSKGPKTSGGARDTQYF
v_gene: TRBV30; abundance: .; d_gene: TRBD2; j_gene: TRBJ2-1; CDR3nt: TGTGCCTGGAGTGTGTCCAGCGGGAGTTCCTACAATGAGCAGTTCTTC; CDR3aa: CAWSVSSGSSYNEQFF
v_gene: TRBV2; abundance: once; d_gene: TRBD2; j_gene: TRBJ2-3; CDR3nt: TGTGCCAGCAGGGGGGGACTAGCGGGCACAGATACGCAGTATTTT; CDR3aa: CASRGGLAGTDTQYF
v_gene: TRBV30; abundance: .; d_gene: TRBD2; j_gene: TRBJ2-4; CDR3nt: TGTGCCTGGATTCCGGGACTAGCGGGCGTCCGAGCCAAAAACATTCAGTACTTC; CDR3aa: CAWIPGLAGVRAKNIQYF
v_gene: TRBV5-5; abundance: few; d_gene: .; j_gene: TRBJ2-3; CDR3nt: TGTGCCAGCAGCTTGGCTCAGGGGAGGAGCACAGATACGCAGTATTTT; CDR3aa: CASSLAQGRSTDTQYF
v_gene: TRBV27; abundance: .; d_gene: TRBD2; j_gene: TRBJ2-3; CDR3nt: TGTGCCAGCAGCCGACGGGGGGCGGGGGGTACCACAGATACGCAGTATTTT; CDR3aa: CASSRRGAGGTTDTQYF
v_gene: TRBV7-9; abundance: .; d_gene: .; j_gene: TRBJ1-1; CDR3nt: TGTGCCAGCAACCTACTCGGACCCCGGAACACTGAAGCTTTCTTT; CDR3aa: CASNLLGPRNTEAFF
v_gene: TRBV12-3/TRBV12-4; abundance: .; d_gene: TRBD2; j_gene: TRBJ2-1; CDR3nt: TGTGCCAGCAGTTTACCCGGGACTAGCGGGAGGGCCGGTCTTTCCTACAATGAGCAGTTCTTC; CDR3aa: CASSLPGTSGRAGLSYNEQFF
v_gene: TRBV5-6; abundance: .; d_gene: .; j_gene: TRBJ1-1; CDR3nt: TGTGCCAGCAGCCTGCACGGGACCCGTACTGAAGCTTTCTTT; CDR3aa: CASSLHGTRTEAFF
v_gene: TRBV15; abundance: few; d_gene: TRBD2; j_gene: TRBJ2-1; CDR3nt: TGTGCCACCAGCAGAGGTCTAGCGGGAGTCTGGGATGAGCAGTTCTTC; CDR3aa: CATSRGLAGVWDEQFF
v_gene: TRBV18; abundance: few; d_gene: .; j_gene: TRBJ2-7; CDR3nt: TGTGCCAGCTCAAAAACCCAACACGAGCAGTACTTC; CDR3aa: CASSKTQHEQYF
v_gene: TRBV5-1; abundance: few; d_gene: .; j_gene: TRBJ2-7; CDR3nt: TGCGCCAGCAGCCCACTGGATCTTTCCTACGAGCAGTACTTC; CDR3aa: CASSPLDLSYEQYF
v_gene: TRBV7-9; abundance: .; d_gene: .; j_gene: TRBJ2-1; CDR3nt: TGTGCCAGCAGCTTAGTGGGCCAGCTCCTATACAATGAGCAGTTCTTC; CDR3aa: CASSLVGQLLYNEQFF